This TCR beta chain was captured by sequencing in a study of OX40 agonist ivuxolimab in advanced cancers. Profiled with immunoSEQ multiplex PCR; TCRdb holds only in-frame clones, not every one. The sample has more than 55,000 clones, around 85% seen once. With 4 bases removed from V and 2 bases from J, the gap between germline ends came to 12 bases. Per germline, CDR1 SGHRS and CDR2 YFSETQ. The CDR3 totals 14 residues. This clone has a single count. The rearrangement joins TRBV5-1 to TRBJ1-1, with D uncertain. The sequence derives from an adult with an advanced solid tumor such as melanoma, head and neck, liver or kidney cancer. The material sequenced was CD4+ or CD8+ T cells sorted from blood, taken in a trial of the OX40 agonist ivuxolimab. CDR3 residues: CASSPGGENTEAFF. The CDR3 DNA is TGCGCCAGCAGCCCGGGAGGAGAAAACACTGAAGCTTTCTTT.